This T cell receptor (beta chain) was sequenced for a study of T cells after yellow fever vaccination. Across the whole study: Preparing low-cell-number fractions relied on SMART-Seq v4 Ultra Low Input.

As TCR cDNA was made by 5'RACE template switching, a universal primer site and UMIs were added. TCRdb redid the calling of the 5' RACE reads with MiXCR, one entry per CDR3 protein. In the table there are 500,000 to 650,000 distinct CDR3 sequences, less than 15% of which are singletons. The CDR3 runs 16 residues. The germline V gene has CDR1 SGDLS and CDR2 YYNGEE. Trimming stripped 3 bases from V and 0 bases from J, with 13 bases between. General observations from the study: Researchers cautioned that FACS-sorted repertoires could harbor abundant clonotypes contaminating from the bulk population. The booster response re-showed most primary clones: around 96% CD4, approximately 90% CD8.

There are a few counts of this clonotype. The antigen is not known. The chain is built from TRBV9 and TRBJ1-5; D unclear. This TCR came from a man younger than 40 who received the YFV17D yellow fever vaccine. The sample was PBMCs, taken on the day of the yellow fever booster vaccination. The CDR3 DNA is TGTGCCAGCAGCGCGGGAACACCAAATAGCAATCAGCCCCAGCATTTT. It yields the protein CASSAGTPNSNQPQHF.